The TCR beta chain under discussion was sequenced for a study of CD8+ T cells in alopecia areata. Sequencing templates came from extracted RNA that was reverse transcribed into cDNA. TCRdb's table, derived via immunoSEQ multiplex PCR, lists solely in-frame clones and lacks some. There are more than 100,000 clones in the sample; around three fifths occur only once, and 3.5% to 5% lies in the top ten. In its sample, this clone was seen a few times. The source is a human donor with alopecia areata. The input for sequencing was CD4+ T cells sorted from blood, taken at week 0.

CDR3 sequence reads: CASSPLAGENTGELFF. CDR3 DNA sequence: TGCGCCAGCAGCCCATTAGCGGGAGAGAACACCGGGGAGCTGTTTTTT. The J gene is TRBJ2-2, the V gene TRBV5-1, with 9 bases aligning to TRBD2. Germline V gene data show CDR1 as SGHRS and CDR2 as YFSETQ. This CDR3 comprises 16 residues. With 4 bases clipped from V and 1 base from J, the junction kept 5 bases outside the gene matches.